A selection of T cell receptor beta chains follows, all from one sample in a study of identical twins. TCRdb recomputed calls from the 5' RACE reads with MiXCR, one row per CDR3 protein. Altogether just under 650,000 distinct CDR3 sequences are present, 7.1% being singletons, with the ten largest covering 1.6%. This sample also belongs to another study, concerning yellow fever vaccine responses in identical twins.

Sequencing used PBMCs. The receptors come from a young woman in good health. The CDR3 runs from the conserved cysteine through the conserved F or W. A D gene is named only where the DNA matches it firmly. A clone size is listed for some rows: how often the clone was seen (once, few, many), or a class if it is expanded.

V	size	D	J	DNA	CDR3
TRBV15	few	-	TRBJ2-2	TGTGCCACCAGCAGAGTGGCAGGGTTAACCGGGGAGCTGTTTTTT	CATSRVAGLTGELFF
TRBV6-2/TRBV6-3	-	TRBD1	TRBJ2-1	TGTGCCAGCACCGACAGGGCAAATGAGCAGTTCTTC	CASTDRANEQFF
TRBV7-8	-	-	TRBJ2-5	TGTGCCAGCAGCTTAGATGGGGTCAGGGGACTACCCCAAGAGACCCAGTACTTC	CASSLDGVRGLPQETQYF
TRBV7-9	-	-	TRBJ2-1	TGTGCCAGCAGCTCGGGACTCGCCTACTATAATGAGCAGTTCTTC	CASSSGLAYYNEQFF
TRBV3-1	few	TRBD2	TRBJ2-5	TGTGCCAGCAGCCAAACTTCGGCTGGGACTAGAGGGGAGACCCAGTACTTC	CASSQTSAGTRGETQYF
TRBV7-8	few	TRBD2	TRBJ2-1	TGTGCCAGCAGCTTAACAACTAGCGGGGGTAACTCCTACAATGAGCAGTTCTTC	CASSLTTSGGNSYNEQFF
TRBV6-1	few	-	TRBJ2-5	TGTGCCAGCAGTGAAGTTATGGGACGGCAAGAGACCCAGTACTTC	CASSEVMGRQETQYF
TRBV12-3/TRBV12-4	-	TRBD2	TRBJ2-2	TGTGCCATCAGCCCGTGGGCCAGCGGGGGCCCGAACACCGGGGAGCTGTTTTTT	CAISPWASGGPNTGELFF
TRBV24-1	many	TRBD1	TRBJ1-5	TGTGCCACCAGTGGGGGGGACAGGGCCGATCAGCCCCAGCATTTT	CATSGGDRADQPQHF
TRBV20-1	few	-	TRBJ2-3	TGCAGTGCTCGAGACTACGAGGCAGATACGCAGTATTTT	CSARDYEADTQYF
TRBV7-2	few	TRBD1	TRBJ1-2	TGTGCCAGCAGCTTACCCACTGCAGGGGGCGCGCTCGGCTACACCTTC	CASSLPTAGGALGYTF
TRBV9	few	TRBD2	TRBJ2-2	TGTGCCAGCTTCGTCGGGGGGGCGCCCACCGGGGAGCTGTTTTTT	CASFVGGAPTGELFF
TRBV29-1	many	-	TRBJ2-3	TGCAGCGTTGGGGCAGGCCCTGTTTGGGGAGTCCCAGATACGCAGTATTTT	CSVGAGPVWGVPDTQYF
TRBV20-1	-	-	TRBJ2-1	TGCAGTGCCAAGTTGGTGAATGAGCAGTTCTTC	CSAKLVNEQFF
TRBV12-3/TRBV12-4	few	-	TRBJ1-1	TGTGCCAGCAGTTTATCGGCAGGGTCCACTGAAGCTTTCTTT	CASSLSAGSTEAFF
TRBV6-4	-	TRBD1	TRBJ1-2	TGTGCCAGCAGGAAGGTTACAGGGGGCCCCTATGGCTACACCTTC	CASRKVTGGPYGYTF
TRBV9	-	-	TRBJ2-2	TGTGCCAGCAGCATAACGAACACCGGGGAGCTGTTTTTT	CASSITNTGELFF
TRBV6-5	few	-	TRBJ2-3	TGTGCCAGCAGTTACGGGGCTGGGGCAGATACGCAGTATTTT	CASSYGAGADTQYF
TRBV5-1	-	-	TRBJ2-1	TGCGCCAGCAGCAGACCATTGACTACCCTCGATGAGCAGTTCTTC	CASSRPLTTLDEQFF
TRBV20-1	few	TRBD2	TRBJ2-5	TGCAGTGCTCACCCCGGGACTAGCGGGGGCCTAGGGGAGACCCAGTACTTC	CSAHPGTSGGLGETQYF
TRBV9	few	-	TRBJ1-3	TGTGCCAGCAGCTTCAGTGGGGAATTACGTTCTGGAAACACCATATATTTT	CASSFSGELRSGNTIYF
TRBV5-1	few	-	TRBJ2-5	TGCGCCAGCAGCTTGGATCCGGACAGCAAAGAGACCCAGTACTTC	CASSLDPDSKETQYF
TRBV28	-	-	TRBJ1-1	TGTGCCAGCCCGCGGTTAGGGGGAAACCCGAACACTGAAGCTTTCTTT	CASPRLGGNPNTEAFF
TRBV7-9	few	-	TRBJ1-3	TGTGCCAGCAGCCAAGTTTCCGGGACGCTCTCTGGAAACACCATATATTTT	CASSQVSGTLSGNTIYF
TRBV20-1	many	TRBD2	TRBJ2-5	TGCAGTGCTAGTGCCGGGACTAGCGGAAAAGAGACCCAGTACTTC	CSASAGTSGKETQYF
TRBV27	-	TRBD2	TRBJ2-7	TGTGCCAGCAAAGGGACTAGCTACGAGCAGTACTTC	CASKGTSYEQYF
TRBV3-1	many	-	TRBJ1-6	TGTGCCAGCAGCCAAGGGTCCGGGGGAAGCTATAATTCACCCCTCCACTTT	CASSQGSGGSYNSPLHF
TRBV20-1	few	-	TRBJ2-6	TGCAGTGCTAGCCCGTGGCCCTCTGGGGCCAACGTCCTGACTTTC	CSASPWPSGANVLTF
TRBV7-9	many	-	TRBJ1-5	TGTGCCAGCAGCGCACAGGGTGACCAGCCCCAGCATTTT	CASSAQGDQPQHF
TRBV10-3	few	TRBD1	TRBJ2-1	TGTGCCATCAGACCGGGACAGGGGGATGAGCAGTTCTTC	CAIRPGQGDEQFF
TRBV4-1	many	TRBD1	TRBJ1-1	TGCGCCAGCAGCCTGGACAGGGGGCGAACTGAAGCTTTCTTT	CASSLDRGRTEAFF
TRBV5-1	many	-	TRBJ1-6	TGCGCCAGCAGCTTGGGAGTTCGAGCTTCACCCCTCCACTTT	CASSLGVRASPLHF
TRBV7-9	-	-	TRBJ2-6	TGTGCCAGCAGCTTAGGTAGTGCCACCTCTGGGGCCAACGTCCTGACTTTC	CASSLGSATSGANVLTF
TRBV10-3	few	-	TRBJ2-5	TGTGCCATCAGTCCACACGCGGCTAGTGAGAACCAAGAGACCCAGTACTTC	CAISPHAASENQETQYF
TRBV7-2	-	-	TRBJ2-5	TGTGCCAGCAGCTTAGGTCTAGCCCACCAAGAGACCCAGTACTTC	CASSLGLAHQETQYF
TRBV12-3/TRBV12-4	many	-	TRBJ1-3	TGTGCCAGCAGTTTATTGGGGAGCTCTGGAAACACCATATATTTT	CASSLLGSSGNTIYF
TRBV5-1	-	-	TRBJ2-5	TGCGCCAGCAGCCCCGGTATGACGTTAGAGGAGACCCAGTACTTC	CASSPGMTLEETQYF
TRBV3-1	many	-	TRBJ2-2	TGTGCCAGCAGCCAAGCCTGGGAGATCACCGGGGAGCTGTTTTTT	CASSQAWEITGELFF
TRBV28	-	TRBD1	TRBJ1-2	TGTGCCAGCAGTTTATATCTTACGGGACAGGGTAACGGCTACACCTTC	CASSLYLTGQGNGYTF
TRBV9	many	TRBD2	TRBJ2-3	TGTGCCAGCAGCGCTCGACTAGCGGGAAACACAGATACGCAGTATTTT	CASSARLAGNTDTQYF
TRBV29-1	many	TRBD1	TRBJ1-1	TGCAGCGTTGGGGCAGGGGGTGAAGCTTTCTTT	CSVGAGGEAFF
TRBV2	few	-	TRBJ2-2	TGTGCCAGCAGTGTGGACAGAACCACCGGGGAGCTGTTTTTT	CASSVDRTTGELFF
TRBV7-6	few	TRBD2	TRBJ2-7	TGTGCCAGCAGCTTAAGGCGGGAGGGGTTTTACGAGCAGTACTTC	CASSLRREGFYEQYF
TRBV20-1	few	TRBD1	TRBJ1-5	TGCAGTGCTTCAATAGGGACAGGGACCAATCAGCCCCAGCATTTT	CSASIGTGTNQPQHF
TRBV5-8	few	TRBD2	TRBJ2-1	TGTGCCAGCAGCCTGCCCAGAGTAGCGGGATACAATGAGCAGTTCTTC	CASSLPRVAGYNEQFF
TRBV29-1	-	TRBD1	TRBJ2-3	TGCAGCGTTGGGGCAGGGGGACAGACGGATACGCAGTATTTT	CSVGAGGQTDTQYF
TRBV12-3/TRBV12-4	many	TRBD2	TRBJ2-1	TGTGCCAGCAATAACGGGGGGGCCTACAATGAGCAGTTCTTC	CASNNGGAYNEQFF
TRBV20-1	few	-	TRBJ2-2	TGCAGTGCTAGAGCGCGGGAATGGAGCACCGGGGAGCTGTTTTTT	CSARAREWSTGELFF
TRBV14	few	-	TRBJ1-1	TGTGCCAGCAGCCAAGAATTCGGGGTCTGGAACACTGAAGCTTTCTTT	CASSQEFGVWNTEAFF
TRBV6-1	few	TRBD2	TRBJ2-1	TGTGCCAGCAGCCCTAGCGGGAGGGCATCGGATGAGCAGTTCTTC	CASSPSGRASDEQFF
TRBV5-1	many	TRBD1	TRBJ1-5	TGCGCCAGCAGCCCCGGACAGGGGTTGGTACCCCAGCATTTT	CASSPGQGLVPQHF
TRBV27	-	TRBD2	TRBJ2-4	TGTGCCAGCAGTTCGCGGACTAGCGGGAGGGTAAACATTCAGTACTTC	CASSSRTSGRVNIQYF
TRBV28	-	-	TRBJ2-7	TGTGCCAGCAGTTTACTGGACTCCTGGGAGCAGTACTTC	CASSLLDSWEQYF
TRBV12-3/TRBV12-4	-	-	TRBJ2-5	TGTGCCAGCAGATCTGGTATCGGAACCCAGTACTTC	CASRSGIGTQYF
TRBV6-1	few	-	TRBJ2-4	TGTGCCAGCAAACCGACAGATCCTAAAAACATTCAGTACTTC	CASKPTDPKNIQYF
TRBV15	many	-	TRBJ2-1	TGTGCCACCAGCAGAGAAGCCAGGGGGGCCTACAATGAGCAGTTCTTC	CATSREARGAYNEQFF
TRBV29-1	few	-	TRBJ2-5	TGCAGCGTTAGGTCCCTGGGTAGGGAGACCCAGTACTTC	CSVRSLGRETQYF
TRBV12-3/TRBV12-4	few	TRBD1	TRBJ2-1	TGTGCCAGCAGGACCACAGGGGTTTGGCCGTACAATGAGCAGTTCTTC	CASRTTGVWPYNEQFF
TRBV2	many	-	TRBJ1-4	TGTGCCAGCAGTGAACAGGGGACTAATGAAAAACTGTTTTTT	CASSEQGTNEKLFF